This TCR beta chain was retrieved from a study of shared clonotypes between healthy human individuals. Overall study context: For every donor, three CD4 naive, three CD4 memory, two CD8 naive and one CD8 memory plates were used.

The CDR3 runs to 16 residues. Germline CDR1 reads MNHEY; CDR2 reads SMNVEV (reference sequence). Trimming pared 5 bases from V and 3 bases from J, leaving 20 bases between. Source study methods: Quality scores were absent from the junction-only immunoSEQ sequences, so filtering differed. Libraries were prepared by immunoSEQ multiplex PCR; TCRdb keeps only in-frame clonotypes and omits some of them. D and trimming come from the DNA, and the V and J calls and clone size come from that table. The sample has about 1.1 million clones, roughly 74% seen once. None of the donors, who were healthy HIV-negative adults, had recently had acute infections or vaccinations.

Sequenced: memory CD4+ T cells from PBMCs. The subset: CD45RA-negative fraction. The clonotype originates from a man in his late teens or twenties in good health. Some clones in this sample may be carry-over from other donors' samples. The chain combines TRBV27 with TRBJ2-7; D could derive from TRBD1 or TRBD2 (5 bases each). Here the CDR3 reads CASSTYNPGRNYEQYF. For the CDR3, the DNA is TGTGCCAGCAGTACCTACAATCCGGGACGCAACTACGAGCAGTACTTC.